This TCR beta chain was recorded in a study of T cell repertoires in cytomegalovirus infection. Across the study: CMV infection together with matching HLA type was indicated by public TCR beta signatures.

This clonotype was detected only a few times. The antigen is undetermined. TCRdb ran MiXCR on the reads and lists one entry per CDR3 protein. The sample contains approximately 550,000 distinct CDR3 sequences, 16% of which appear only once. The CDR3 contains 18 residues. V was clipped by 2 bases and J by 4 bases; unmatched bases: 9. Study-wide results and limits: There were HLA-C-restricted CMV-specific TCR beta clonotypes dominating the ex vivo response. Based on cumulative public TCR beta family frequency, carriers of CMV plus the relevant HLA were identified.

The sample taken for sequencing was CD8+ T cells from PBMCs. The clonotype was recovered from a human donor in good health (CMV status not recorded). Some clones in this sample may be carry-over from other donors' samples. V is TRBV12-3 or TRBV12-4 and J is TRBJ2-2, with TRBD2 identical over 11 bases. CDR3 coding DNA: TGTGCCAGCAGTTTACTCCTAGCGGGAGGCAGGATCACCGGGGAGCTGTTTTTT. Amino acids: CASSLLLAGGRITGELFF.